These T cell receptor beta chains were read from a single sample in a study of blood T cell repertoires in COVID-19. The assay was immunoSEQ multiplex PCR, and TCRdb's table has in-frame clones only and misses some. The sample comprises around 80,000 clones, about 68% of which are singletons, and approximately 5.4% rests with the top ten. The sequenced sample consisted of peripheral blood. The receptor set was obtained from a man aged 45 to 65 with active or convalescent COVID-19. Both conserved end residues are part of each CDR3. A D gene is named only where the DNA matches it firmly. Expanded clones get a size class; other rows say once, few or many, or leave the size out.

TRBV27	NA	TRBJ1-5	TRBD1	TGTGCCAGCAGTTTGGCAGGGGGGAGTCAGCCCCAGCATTTT	CASSLAGGSQPQHF
TRBV5-1	NA	TRBJ2-7	TRBD1	TGCGCCAGCAGCTCCGGGACAGAGGGGTACGAGCAGTACTTC	CASSSGTEGYEQYF
TRBV3-1/TRBV3-2	NA	TRBJ2-7	NA	TGTGCCAGCAGCCTGGGACAAGGCCGCGACGAGCAGTACTTC	CASSLGQGRDEQYF
TRBV11-2	NA	TRBJ1-2	NA	TGTGCCAGCAGCCCGACAGACCCTATTCTAGCTAACTATGGCTACACCTTC	CASSPTDPILANYGYTF
TRBV3-1/TRBV3-2	NA	TRBJ2-1	TRBD1	TGTGCCAGCAGCCAAGCCGGGACAGGGGTGGATGAGCAGTTCTTC	CASSQAGTGVDEQFF
TRBV7-2	few	TRBJ2-3	TRBD2	TGTGCCAGCAGCGTCGGGCTGGGGGGGGGTACAGATACGCAGTATTTT	CASSVGLGGGTDTQYF
TRBV5-8	NA	TRBJ1-6	TRBD1	TGTGCCAGCAGGGGGGGGACAGGACTATATTCACCCCTCCACTTT	CASRGGTGLYSPLHF
TRBV5-4	few	TRBJ2-5	NA	TGTGCCAGCAGCTCACGGGGGATCCAAGAGACCCAGTACTTC	CASSSRGIQETQYF
TRBV19	NA	TRBJ2-1	TRBD1	TGTGCCAGTAGGGAGACAGGGGACCCGAAGAGGGAGCAGTTCTTC	CASRETGDPKREQFF
TRBV11-1	NA	TRBJ2-6	NA	TGTGCCAGCACCCTTCCGCGGGTCTCTGGGGCCAACGTCCTGACTTTC	CASTLPRVSGANVLTF
TRBV7-3	NA	TRBJ1-5	NA	TGTGCCAGCAGCTTAGGGGGGGATAGCAATCAGCCCCAGCATTTT	CASSLGGDSNQPQHF
TRBV5-4	NA	TRBJ1-6	TRBD1	TGTGCCAGCAGCTTGGGCCCGGGACAGGGGGTAAATTCACCCCTCCACTTT	CASSLGPGQGVNSPLHF
TRBV4-3	NA	TRBJ2-4	NA	TGCGCCAGCAGCCCACTAGCTGGGTCGGACATTCAGTACTTC	CASSPLAGSDIQYF
TRBV5-4	once	TRBJ2-1	TRBD2	TGTGCCAGCAGCTTGGCCGTAGCGGGGGCCTACAATGAGCAGTTCTTC	CASSLAVAGAYNEQFF
TRBV6-6	NA	TRBJ1-5	TRBD1	TGTGCCAGCAGACGGGACAGGGAAAGGAATCAGCCCCAGCATTTT	CASRRDRERNQPQHF
TRBV7-8	NA	TRBJ1-2	TRBD1	TGTGCCAGCAGCCAACAACAGGGGGCGGGTGGCTACACCTTC	CASSQQQGAGGYTF
TRBV30	NA	TRBJ1-5	TRBD1	TGTGCCTGGAGTCGACAGGGGGCACAGCCCCAGCATTTT	CAWSRQGAQPQHF
TRBV19	once	TRBJ1-5	NA	TGTGCCAGTAGTATAGGTCCTGGGGCCAGCAATCAGCCCCAGCATTTT	CASSIGPGASNQPQHF
TRBV7-3	once	TRBJ2-1	NA	TGTGCCAGCACCCCGGGGGGCGGGTACAATGAGCAGTTCTTC	CASTPGGGYNEQFF
TRBV6-5	many	TRBJ1-3	NA	TGTGCCAGCGGGCGTCAGACTGGAAACACCATATATTTT	CASGRQTGNTIYF
TRBV5-1	NA	TRBJ2-3	TRBD1	TGCGCCAGCAGGGACAGGACTGCGGGCACAGATACGCAGTATTTT	CASRDRTAGTDTQYF
TRBV6-2/TRBV6-3	NA	TRBJ2-5	NA	TGTGCCAGCAGTTACCCCACAGGGCAAGAGACCCAGTACTTC	CASSYPTGQETQYF
TRBV6-5	NA	TRBJ1-3	TRBD1	TGTGCCAGCAGTTCCCGGGACAGGGCATCTGGAAACACCATATATTTT	CASSSRDRASGNTIYF
TRBV27	NA	TRBJ2-7	TRBD1	TGTGCCAGCAGTGCTCCCCCGGGACAGGGATCCGAGCAGTACTTC	CASSAPPGQGSEQYF
TRBV6-4	NA	TRBJ2-3	NA	TGTGCCAGCAGTGCGGGGGAAACAGATACGCAGTATTTT	CASSAGETDTQYF
TRBV7-8	NA	TRBJ2-7	NA	TGTGCCAGCAGCAGCGGGCGTACCTACGAGCAGTACTTC	CASSSGRTYEQYF
TRBV5-1	NA	TRBJ2-7	NA	TGCGCCAGCAGCTTGTCCCCCCAGGAATCCTACGAGCAGTACTTC	CASSLSPQESYEQYF
TRBV6-5	once	TRBJ1-2	NA	TGTGCCAGCAGCCAAGGGGTTGGCTACACCTTC	CASSQGVGYTF
TRBV12-3/TRBV12-4	few	TRBJ1-4	NA	TGTGCCAGCAGTTCAGATGAAAAACTGTTTTTT	CASSSDEKLFF
TRBV2	NA	TRBJ1-4	NA	TGTGCCAGCAGTGAAAGCGGCAGGGGCGCGGGTGAAAAACTGTTTTTT	CASSESGRGAGEKLFF
TRBV6-6	NA	TRBJ1-6	NA	TGTGCCAGCAGTCTAGGGGCCCCGAACGCCTATAATTCACCCCTCCACTTT	CASSLGAPNAYNSPLHF
TRBV7-9	once	TRBJ2-1	TRBD1	TGTGCCAGCAGCCCTAAGGGACAGGCTTACAATGAGCAGTTCTTC	CASSPKGQAYNEQFF
TRBV27	NA	TRBJ1-1	NA	TGTGCCAGCAGGTCGGGGGGGTCAGAAGCTTTCTTT	CASRSGGSEAFF
TRBV4-1	NA	TRBJ2-1	NA	TGCGCCAGCAGCCAAGAGGGGAGCATTTCCTCCTACAATGAGCAGTTCTTC	CASSQEGSISSYNEQFF
TRBV9	NA	TRBJ2-1	TRBD2	TGTGCCAGCAGCGTCAGAACTAGCGGGGTATCCTACAATGAGCAGTTCTTC	CASSVRTSGVSYNEQFF
TRBV11-3	NA	TRBJ2-5	TRBD1	TGTGCCAGCAGCCCTGGGGGACAGCAACAAGAGACCCAGTACTTC	CASSPGGQQQETQYF
TRBV30	few	TRBJ1-6	NA	TGTGCCTGGCAGGGAAGCTCCTATAATTCACCCCTCCACTTT	CAWQGSSYNSPLHF
TRBV29-1	NA	TRBJ2-7	TRBD1	TGCAGCGTGTGGGACAGGGTCTACGAGCAGTACTTC	CSVWDRVYEQYF
TRBV10-3	NA	TRBJ2-1	NA	TGTGCCATCAGGTTCGGGGGAGGACCCTACAATGAGCAGTTCTTC	CAIRFGGGPYNEQFF
TRBV7-9	NA	TRBJ2-1	TRBD1	TGTGCCAGCAGGGACAGGGATGAGCAGTTCTTC	CASRDRDEQFF
TRBV19	once	TRBJ2-6	NA	TGTGCCAGTAGTATACCCCACATGCCTGGGGCCAACGTCCTGACTTTC	CASSIPHMPGANVLTF
TRBV10-3	NA	TRBJ2-7	TRBD1	TGTGCCATCAGTGAACCGACAGGGACCTCCTACGAGCAGTACTTC	CAISEPTGTSYEQYF
TRBV27	NA	TRBJ2-1	TRBD2	TGTGCCAGCACCGAGGCGGGTAGCGGGGTACACGGTGAGCAGTTCTTC	CASTEAGSGVHGEQFF
TRBV6-1	NA	TRBJ1-5	TRBD1	TGTGCCAGCAGTGTCGGGACAGGAAGTAGCAATCAGCCCCAGCATTTT	CASSVGTGSSNQPQHF
TRBV10-1	once	TRBJ2-1	TRBD2	TGCGCCAGCAGTGAAGGTCTAGCGGCCCGCCATGAGCAGTTCTTC	CASSEGLAARHEQFF
TRBV3-1/TRBV3-2	NA	TRBJ2-7	TRBD1	TGTGCCAGCAGCCCTACAGGGGCCGAGCAGTACTTC	CASSPTGAEQYF
TRBV7-9	once	TRBJ1-2	NA	TGTGCCAGCAGCTTAGGTACAGATAACTATGGCTACACCTTC	CASSLGTDNYGYTF
TRBV11-2	NA	TRBJ2-2	TRBD2	TGTGCCAGCAGCAGCCGACTAGCGGGGGGGCCTGGGGAGCTGTTTTTT	CASSSRLAGGPGELFF
TRBV18	NA	TRBJ2-3	TRBD2	TGTGCCAGCTCACCCCCCACTAGCGGGGGAGCCTCAGATACGCAGTATTTT	CASSPPTSGGASDTQYF
TRBV24-1	NA	TRBJ1-2	TRBD1	TGTGCCCCTCGCCCCCACCGGGACAGTTATGGCTACACCTTC	CAPRPHRDSYGYTF